This T cell receptor (beta chain) was sequenced in a study of T cell changes during pregnancy in multiple sclerosis. Trimming stripped 4 bases from V and 0 bases from J, with 8 bases between. CDR1 and CDR2 (germline): MNHEY, SMNVEV (reference sequence). CDR3 length: 14 amino acids. TCRdb's table, derived via immunoSEQ multiplex PCR, lists solely in-frame clones and lacks some. This table has about 41,000 clones, more than 90% appearing once. The chain recombines TRBV27 with TRBJ2-3; D is uncertain. This TCR was sampled from a female donor with multiple sclerosis, enrolled in a pregnancy study. The source was CD8+ T cells from peripheral blood mononuclear cells, collected in the third trimester of pregnancy. CDR3 coding DNA: TGTGCCAGCAGTTCTCCTTATAGCACAGATACGCAGTATTTT. Encoded protein: CASSSPYSTDTQYF.